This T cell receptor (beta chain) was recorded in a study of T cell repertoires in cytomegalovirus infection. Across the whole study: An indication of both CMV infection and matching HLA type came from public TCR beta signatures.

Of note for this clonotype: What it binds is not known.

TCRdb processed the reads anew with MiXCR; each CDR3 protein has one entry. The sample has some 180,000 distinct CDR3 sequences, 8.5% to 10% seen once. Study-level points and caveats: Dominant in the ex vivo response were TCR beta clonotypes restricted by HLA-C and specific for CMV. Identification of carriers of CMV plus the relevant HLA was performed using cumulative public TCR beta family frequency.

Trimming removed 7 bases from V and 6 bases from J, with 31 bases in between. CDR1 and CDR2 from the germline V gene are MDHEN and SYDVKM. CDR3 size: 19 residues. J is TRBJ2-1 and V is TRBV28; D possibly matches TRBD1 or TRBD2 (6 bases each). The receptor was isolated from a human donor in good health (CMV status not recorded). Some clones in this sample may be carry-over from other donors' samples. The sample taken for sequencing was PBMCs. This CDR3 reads CASKNSGGRRLAGLNEQFF. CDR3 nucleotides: TGTGCCAGCAAAAACAGTGGGGGGCGCAGGTTGGCGGGACTCAATGAGCAGTTCTTC.